What follows describes a single T cell receptor beta chain. Antigen specificity is unknown. The isolated RNA, all of it, was reverse transcribed, so expressed TCRB transcripts were what got sequenced. The method was immunoSEQ multiplex PCR; TCRdb's version includes in-frame clones alone and lacks a portion of them. The sample lists a few hundred thousand clones, about 10% occurring once. These data come from a study of beta chain features in type 1 diabetes. Regarding the study as a whole: A closer apparent resemblance between naive, central memory and Treg TCRB repertoires was seen in patients than in healthy donors. cDNA-based sequencing might over-represent cells highly expressing TCR. TCRB CDR3s were moderately but significantly shorter in Type 1 diabetes patients in all four CD4+ subsets.

This CDR3 contains 18 residues. V lost 4 bases to trimming and J lost 1 base; unmatched junction nucleotides: 15. CDR1 ENHRY and CDR2 SYGVKD come from the germline V gene. The chain is built from TRBV10-3 and TRBJ1-2, with 7 bases lining up with TRBD1. The TCR comes from a man aged 25-40 years with type 1 diabetes. The specimen was central memory CD4+ T cells from blood. The CDR3 protein is CAISGHSDTGTDNYGYTF. The CDR3 DNA sequence: TGTGCCATCAGTGGCCACAGTGATACCGGGACAGATAACTATGGCTACACCTTC.